This paragraph covers one T cell receptor beta chain sequence. This specimen comes from a study of blood T cells in healthy people across ages. With a J-beta primer mix and a sample-barcoded 5' primer, a second PCR ran about 7 to 12 cycles. From the 5' RACE reads, TCRdb called clonotypes with MiXCR, one entry per CDR3 protein. The sample includes about a million distinct CDR3 sequences, 48% seen only once; the top ten take roughly 13%. The sequencing input was blood. The TCR was taken from a man in his thirties or forties in good health.

CDR3 nucleotide sequence: TGTGCCAGCAGCCCCCGGGGGGGGGCGGACACTGAAGCTTTCTTT. Protein product: CASSPRGGADTEAFF. V gene TRBV11-2 combines with J gene TRBJ1-1; perhaps TRBD1 as D (6 bases). Per germline, CDR1 SGHAT and CDR2 FQNNGV. V lost 5 bases to trimming and J lost 3 bases, with 16 bases between them. The CDR3 totals 15 residues.